This TCR beta chain was documented in a study of blood T cell repertoires in COVID-19. Study context: Nucleic acid was either cDNA or gDNA, and it came from T cells, B-cell-depleted T cells, or PBMCs.

CDR3 length equals 14 residues. Germline CDR1 reads SGHRS; CDR2 reads YFSETQ. V was pared by 0 bases and J by 5 bases, with 11 bases between. This clone came up once. In the original processing: Counts of nucleated cells, estimated from reference gene primer amplification, were obtained. Profiled with immunoSEQ multiplex PCR; TCRdb holds only in-frame clones, not every one. The V and J calls and clone size come from that table; D and trimming were worked out from the DNA. The sample comprises 55,000 or so clones, roughly 85% of which are singletons, and approximately 11% rests with the top ten. The chain links TRBV5-1 to TRBJ2-5; a possible D gene is TRBD2 (6 bases). This TCR derives from a human donor in a cohort sampled during active COVID-19. Source material: peripheral blood. The CDR3 bases are TGCGCCAGCAGCTTGGCGGGAGTTGGGGAGACCCAGTACTTC. The encoded protein is CASSLAGVGETQYF.